This T cell receptor beta chain was recorded in a study of CD8 T cells in ankylosing spondylitis. TCRdb called the 5' RACE reads again in MiXCR, with one record for every CDR3 protein. The sample holds over 130,000 distinct CDR3 sequences, around 45% seen once. Sequenced: synovial fluid, either unsorted or a sorted T cell fraction (not recorded which). The TCR sequence derives from a male donor with ankylosing spondylitis.

The chain's CDR3 is CASSEEVTDYEQYF. The CDR3 DNA is TGTGCCAGCAGTGAAGAGGTGACAGACTACGAGCAGTACTTC. The chain uses TRBV6-1 and TRBJ2-7, with a possible D match to TRBD1 (5 bases). This CDR3 contains 14 residues. CDR1 and CDR2 (germline): MNHNS, SASEGT. Trimming stripped 1 base from V and 3 bases from J, with 10 bases between.